Listed below are T cell receptor beta chains from one sample, sequenced in a study of shared clonotypes between healthy human individuals. Clones were read by immunoSEQ multiplex PCR, and TCRdb kept only the in-frame ones, dropping some. The sample holds roughly 1,500,000 clones; about 98.5% are singletons and the top ten take 0.36%. Sequenced: naive CD4+ T cells sorted from blood. Every receptor here comes from a man aged 30 to 39 in good health. Each CDR3 is given with its conserved first and last residue. D genes are given only for firm matches. Clone size is not always given. Where it is, it says once, few, many or a class for expanded clones.

clone_size	v_call	j_call	d_call	cdr3_nt	cdr3_aa
.	TRBV5-1	TRBJ2-3	.	TGCGCCAGCAGCTTGCGGCAGGGCGGGACAGATACGCAGTATTTT	CASSLRQGGTDTQYF
.	TRBV30	TRBJ1-2	.	TGTACCGGTTCGTCGACGAACTATGGCTACACCTTC	CTGSSTNYGYTF
.	TRBV19	TRBJ1-2	.	TGTGCCAGTAGTGTCGACAGGTACTATGGCTACACCTTC	CASSVDRYYGYTF
once	TRBV27	TRBJ2-3	TRBD1	TGTGCCAGCGGGACAGGGGCTTCCAATTTT	CASGTGASNF
.	TRBV7-3	TRBJ2-1	TRBD2	TGTGCCAGCAGCTTAACAAAACTAGCGGGAATGAATGAGCAGTTCTTC	CASSLTKLAGMNEQFF
.	TRBV19	TRBJ1-2	.	TGTGCCACTAGGTCGGCGGACTATGGCTACACCTTC	CATRSADYGYTF
.	TRBV5-1	TRBJ2-7	.	TGCGCCAGCAGCTTGGGGCCAGATAGCTCCTACGAGCAGTACTTC	CASSLGPDSSYEQYF
.	TRBV6-1	TRBJ2-7	.	TGTGCCAGCAGTGAAAGGTGGGGTCCTAGCTCCTACGAGCAGTACTTC	CASSERWGPSSYEQYF
.	TRBV5-6	TRBJ2-2	.	TGTGCCAGCAGCCGCCGACCGGGGGATGTGATCGGGGAGCTGTTTTTT	CASSRRPGDVIGELFF
.	TRBV6-1	TRBJ1-2	TRBD1	TGTGCCAGCAGTGATACAGGGGGCGCGAGTGGCTACACCTTC	CASSDTGGASGYTF
once	TRBV18	TRBJ2-3	.	TGTGCCAGCTCAAAGTCGACTGCACTCAGCACAGATACGCAGTATTTT	CASSKSTALSTDTQYF
.	TRBV29-1	TRBJ1-4	.	TGCAGCGTTCACCACGGCGATGAAAAACTGTTTTTT	CSVHHGDEKLFF
.	TRBV9	TRBJ1-1	.	TGTGCCAGCAAGAGAACAGCCATGAACACTGAAGCTTTCTTT	CASKRTAMNTEAFF
.	TRBV19	TRBJ1-5	.	TGTGCCAGTAGTATAATCCCGACATTCGCTCAGCCCCAGCATTTT	CASSIIPTFAQPQHF
.	TRBV11-2	TRBJ1-1	TRBD1	TGTGCCAGCAGCTCAACAGGGGTTGAAGCTTTCTTT	CASSSTGVEAFF